The 10 T cell receptor beta chains below come from one sample, sequenced in a study of regulatory T cells in long-lasting Graves disease. Described time point: newly diagnosed GD, antithyroid drugs for less than 3 months. RNA isolated from PBMCs was used to make the TCR library. To make TCR beta libraries, researchers used iRepertoire HTBI primers and Arm-PCR of CDR3 regions. TCRdb fed the multiplex PCR reads into MiXCR, producing one record per CDR3 protein. This repertoire shows a few hundred thousand distinct CDR3 sequences, around 15% found once; its top ten account for more than 15%. The same sample was also studied in work on T cells in Graves' hyperthyroidism and ophthalmopathy.

Sequences were derived from peripheral blood mononuclear cells (PBMCs), sampled at new diagnosis, from a patient treated with antithyroid drugs. The receptors here all came from a woman aged 50 to 65 with Graves disease.

This clonotype was detected ten times or more. This chain connects TRBV29-1 to TRBJ2-7, with 11 bases identical to TRBD1. The CDR3 runs 14 residues. V gave up 6 bases and J gave up 3 bases; unmatched junction bases: 7. The germline V gene has CDR1 SQVTM and CDR2 ANQGSEA. The DNA for the CDR3 is TGCAGCGTAACCGGACAGGGGGCCGACTACGAGCAGTACTTC. This codes for CSVTGQGADYEQYF.

This clonotype was observed many times. V gene TRBV2 combines with J gene TRBJ1-1; the D gene is possibly TRBD1 (6 bases). The CDR3 totals 15 residues. Germline CDR1 SNHLY, CDR2 FYNNEI. Trimming removed 6 bases at V and 0 bases at J, with 14 bases between. CDR3 DNA: TGTGCCAGCAGACACAGGGACGGGATGAACACTGAAGCTTTCTTT. Amino acids: CASRHRDGMNTEAFF.

This clonotype was seen ten or more times. The rearrangement uses TRBV10-3 and TRBJ2-1; 7 nucleotides align to TRBD2. The CDR3 extends over 15 amino acids. CDR1 is ENHRY, CDR2 SYGVKD, per germline. V was clipped by 8 bases and J by 11 bases; unmatched bases: 18. The CDR3 sequence: CAIGDNVASGNKQFF. In DNA form, the CDR3 reads TGTGCCATCGGAGATAACGTAGCCAGCGGGAATAAGCAGTTCTTC.

This clonotype has at least ten counts. This sequence joins TRBV28 and TRBJ2-5; 12 positions match TRBD2. Germline V lookup: CDR1 MDHEN, CDR2 SYDVKM. Losses at the gene ends were 7 bases for V and 4 bases for J; bases not matched to a gene: 13. This CDR3 spans 17 amino acids. The CDR3 is CASNSHIVTSGRETQYF. CDR3 DNA sequence: TGTGCCAGCAATTCCCACATCGTGACTAGCGGGAGAGAGACCCAGTACTTC.

This chain links TRBV12-3 or TRBV12-4 with TRBJ2-3; TRBD1 might be the D (5 bases). The CDR3 is made up of 15 amino acids. Trimming shortened V by 6 bases and J by 2 bases, and 15 bases separated the two germline ends. The CDR3 region has the DNA TGTGCCAGCAGCCGATACAGGCCGCCCACAGATACGCAGTATTTT. Its protein product is CASSRYRPPTDTQYF.

This clonotype was seen repeatedly, ten times or more. The gene calls are TRBV3-1 and TRBJ1-6, with D unclear. The CDR3 loop spans 13 amino acids. Trimming left V 4 bases short and J 8 bases short, with 9 bases between. The germline gives CDR1 LGHDT, CDR2 YNNKEL (reference sequence). Here the CDR3 DNA reads TGTGCCAGCAGCCGAGACGGAGATTCACCCCTCCACTTT. Translated: CASSRDGDSPLHF.

This clonotype was counted a few times. The J gene is TRBJ2-1, the V gene TRBV29-1, with D hard to call. The CDR3 has 13 amino acids. CDR1 is SQVTM and CDR2 is ANQGSEA in the germline V gene. V lost 6 bases to trimming and J lost 2 bases, with 11 bases between them. The CDR3 bases are TGCAGCGTGATGGGTTTTACCTACAATGAGCAGTTCTTC. Residues: CSVMGFTYNEQFF.

In its sample, this clonotype was seen a few times. The gene calls are TRBV4-1 and TRBJ2-1, with D possibly TRBD2 on 6 matching bases. The CDR3 loop spans 17 amino acids. Germline loops: CDR1 MGHRA, CDR2 YSYEKL. Trimming left V 1 base short and J 0 bases short, with 13 bases between. The CDR3 bases are TGCGCCAGCAGCCAAGGGAGAGGAGGGAGCTCCTACAATGAGCAGTTCTTC. Its translation is CASSQGRGGSSYNEQFF.

Many counts were recorded for this clonotype. The chain is built from TRBV6-2 or TRBV6-3 and TRBJ2-5; 7 bases line up with TRBD1. Unmatched junction bases numbered 2, after V lost 0 bases and J lost 1 base. The CDR3 is made up of 15 amino acids. Germline CDR1 MNHEY, CDR2 SVGEGT. For the CDR3, the DNA is TGTGCCAGCAGTTACTCCGGGACAGCCCAAGAGACCCAGTACTTC. Its protein product is CASSYSGTAQETQYF.

This clonotype was seen only a few times. The chain uses TRBV7-9 and TRBJ2-5; 8 bases align to TRBD1. There are 18 residues in the CDR3. Germline CDR1 is SEHNR and CDR2 is FQNEAQ (reference sequence). V shed 5 bases, J shed 1 base, and the junction held 15 bases outside the gene matches. The CDR3, as DNA: TGTGCCAGCAGCCGCTCGACAGGGGTTAGGGGACTCCAAGAGACCCAGTACTTC. It specifies CASSRSTGVRGLQETQYF.